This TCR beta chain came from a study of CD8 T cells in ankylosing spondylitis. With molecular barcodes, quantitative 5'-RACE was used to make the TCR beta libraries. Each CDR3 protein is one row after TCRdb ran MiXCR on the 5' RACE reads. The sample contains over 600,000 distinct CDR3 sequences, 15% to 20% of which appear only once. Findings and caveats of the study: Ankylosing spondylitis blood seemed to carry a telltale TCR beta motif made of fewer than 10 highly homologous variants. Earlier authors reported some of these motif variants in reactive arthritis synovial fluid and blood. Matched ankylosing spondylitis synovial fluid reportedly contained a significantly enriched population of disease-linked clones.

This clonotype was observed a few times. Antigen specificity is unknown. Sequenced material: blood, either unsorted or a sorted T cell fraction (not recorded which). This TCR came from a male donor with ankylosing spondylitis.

Here the CDR3 reads CSADGRENTEAFF. The CDR3 bases are TGCAGCGCCGACGGACGGGAAAACACTGAAGCTTTCTTT. The rearrangement joins TRBV29-1 to TRBJ1-1; unclear D gene. V was pared by 7 bases and J by 2 bases, with 14 bases between. This CDR3 region has 13 residues. The germline gives CDR1 SQVTM, CDR2 ANQGSEA.